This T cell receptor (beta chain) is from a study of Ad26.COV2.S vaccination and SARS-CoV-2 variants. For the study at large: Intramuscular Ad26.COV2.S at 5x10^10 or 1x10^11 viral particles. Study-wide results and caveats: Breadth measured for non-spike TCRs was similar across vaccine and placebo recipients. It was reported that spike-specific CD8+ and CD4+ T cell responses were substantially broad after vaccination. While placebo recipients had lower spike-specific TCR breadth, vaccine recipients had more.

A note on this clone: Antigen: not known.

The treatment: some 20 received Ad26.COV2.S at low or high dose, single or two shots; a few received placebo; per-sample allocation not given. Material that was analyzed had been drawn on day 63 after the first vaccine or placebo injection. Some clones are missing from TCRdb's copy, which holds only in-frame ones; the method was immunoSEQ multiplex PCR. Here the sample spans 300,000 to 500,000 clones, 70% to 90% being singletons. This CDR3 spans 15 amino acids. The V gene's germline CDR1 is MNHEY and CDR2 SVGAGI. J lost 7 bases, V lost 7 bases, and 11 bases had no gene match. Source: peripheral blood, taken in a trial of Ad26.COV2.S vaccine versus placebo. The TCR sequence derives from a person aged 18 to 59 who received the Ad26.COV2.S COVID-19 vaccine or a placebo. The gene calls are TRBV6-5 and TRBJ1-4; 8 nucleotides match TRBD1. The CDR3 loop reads CASTPDRGEIEKLFF. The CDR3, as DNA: TGTGCCAGCACTCCTGACAGGGGCGAGATTGAAAAACTGTTTTTT.